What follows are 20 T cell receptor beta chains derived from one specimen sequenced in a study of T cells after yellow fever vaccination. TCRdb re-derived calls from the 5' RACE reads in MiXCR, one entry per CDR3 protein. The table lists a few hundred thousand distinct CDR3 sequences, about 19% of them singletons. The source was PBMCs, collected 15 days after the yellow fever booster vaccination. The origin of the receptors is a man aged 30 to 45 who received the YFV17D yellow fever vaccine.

Here the CDR3 reads CASSYRGENTEAFF. The CDR3 DNA follows: TGTGCCAGCAGCTACAGGGGGGAGAACACTGAAGCTTTCTTT. V gene TRBV6-5 combines with J gene TRBJ1-1; TRBD1 agrees at 8 bases. Germline-derived CDR1 and CDR2 are MNHEY and SVGAGI. The J segment lost 1 base and the V segment lost 6 bases, leaving 4 bases of the junction unmatched. CDR3 length equals 14 residues.

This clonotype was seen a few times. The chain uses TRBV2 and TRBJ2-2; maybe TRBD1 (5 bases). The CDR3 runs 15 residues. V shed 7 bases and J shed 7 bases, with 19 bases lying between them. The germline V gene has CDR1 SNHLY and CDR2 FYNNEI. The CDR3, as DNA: TGTGCCAGCACATCACGCCAGGGTGTTATCGGGGAGCTGTTTTTT. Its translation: CASTSRQGVIGELFF.

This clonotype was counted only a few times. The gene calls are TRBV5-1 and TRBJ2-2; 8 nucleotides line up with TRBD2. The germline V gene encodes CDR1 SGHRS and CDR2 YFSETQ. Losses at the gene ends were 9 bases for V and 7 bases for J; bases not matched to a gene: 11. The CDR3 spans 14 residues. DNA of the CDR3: TGCGCCACCTTGGACGAGCGGGGGTACGGGGAGCTGTTTTTT. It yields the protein CATLDERGYGELFF.

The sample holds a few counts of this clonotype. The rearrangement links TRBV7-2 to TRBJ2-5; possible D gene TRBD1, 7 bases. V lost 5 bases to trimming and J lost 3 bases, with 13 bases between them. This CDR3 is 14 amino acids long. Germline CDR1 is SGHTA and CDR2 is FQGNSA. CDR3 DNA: TGTGCCAGCAGCGGGGGGACAGCCAAAGAGACCCAGTACTTC. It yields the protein CASSGGTAKETQYF. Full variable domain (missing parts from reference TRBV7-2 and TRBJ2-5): GAGVSQSPSNKVTEKGKDVELRCDPISGHTALYWYRQSLGQGLEFLIYFQGNSAPDKSGLPSDRFSAERTGGSVSTLTIQRTQQEDSAVYLCASSGGTAKETQYFGPGTRLLVL.

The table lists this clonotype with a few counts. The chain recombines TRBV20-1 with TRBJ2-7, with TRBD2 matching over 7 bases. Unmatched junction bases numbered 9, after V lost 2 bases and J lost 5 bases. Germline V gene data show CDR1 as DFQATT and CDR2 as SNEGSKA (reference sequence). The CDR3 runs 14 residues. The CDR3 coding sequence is TGCAGTGCTAGAAGCGGGACTCGGAGGCACGAGCAGTACTTC. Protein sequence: CSARSGTRRHEQYF.

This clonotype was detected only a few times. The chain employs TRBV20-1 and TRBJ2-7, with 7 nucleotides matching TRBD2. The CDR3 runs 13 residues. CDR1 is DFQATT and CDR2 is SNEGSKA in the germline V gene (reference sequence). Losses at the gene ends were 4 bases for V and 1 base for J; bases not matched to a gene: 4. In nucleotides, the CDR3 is TGCAGTGCTAACCTGGGACTATCCTACGAGCAGTACTTC. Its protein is CSANLGLSYEQYF.

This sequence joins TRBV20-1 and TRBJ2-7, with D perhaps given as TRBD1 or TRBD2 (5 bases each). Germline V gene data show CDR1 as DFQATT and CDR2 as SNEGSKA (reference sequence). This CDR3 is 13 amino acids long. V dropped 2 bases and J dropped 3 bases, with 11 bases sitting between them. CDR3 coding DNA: TGCAGTGCTAGAAAGGGACCCTACTACGAGCAGTACTTC. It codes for CSARKGPYYEQYF.

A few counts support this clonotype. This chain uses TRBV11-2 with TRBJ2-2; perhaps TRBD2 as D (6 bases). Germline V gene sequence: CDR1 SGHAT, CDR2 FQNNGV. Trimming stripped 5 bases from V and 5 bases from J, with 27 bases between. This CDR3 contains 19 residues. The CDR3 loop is CASSPTRGGVVGWTGELFF. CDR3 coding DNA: TGTGCCAGCAGCCCGACCCGTGGAGGGGTTGTAGGATGGACCGGGGAGCTGTTTTTT.

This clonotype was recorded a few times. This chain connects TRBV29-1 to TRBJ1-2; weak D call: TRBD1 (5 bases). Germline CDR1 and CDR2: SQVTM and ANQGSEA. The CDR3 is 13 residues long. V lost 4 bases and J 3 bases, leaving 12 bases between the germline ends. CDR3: CSVGGRTDYGYTF. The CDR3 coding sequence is TGCAGCGTTGGGGGCAGGACGGACTATGGCTACACCTTC.

As DNA, the CDR3 is TGTGCCAGCGCCTACACCGGGACCGCTAGCTCCTACGAGCAGTACTTC. This codes for CASAYTGTASSYEQYF. V usage is TRBV25-1 and J usage is TRBJ2-7, with D possibly being TRBD1 or TRBD2 (5 bases each). V lost 8 bases and J 0 bases, leaving 20 bases between the germline ends. CDR1 and CDR2 (germline): MGHDK, SYGVNS. The CDR3 has 16 residues.

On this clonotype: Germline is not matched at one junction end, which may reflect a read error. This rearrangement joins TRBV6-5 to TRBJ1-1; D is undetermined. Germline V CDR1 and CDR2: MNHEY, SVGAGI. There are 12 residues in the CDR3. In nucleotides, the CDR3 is TGTGTCAGCAGTTACGGAAGCACTGAAGCTTTCTTT. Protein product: CVSSYGSTEAFF.

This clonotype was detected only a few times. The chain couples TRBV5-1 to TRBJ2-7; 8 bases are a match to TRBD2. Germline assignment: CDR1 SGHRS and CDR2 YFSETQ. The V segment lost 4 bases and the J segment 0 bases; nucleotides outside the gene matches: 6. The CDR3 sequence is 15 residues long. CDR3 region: CASSPREGVSYEQYF. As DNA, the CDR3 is TGCGCCAGCAGCCCTCGGGAGGGGGTCTCCTACGAGCAGTACTTC.

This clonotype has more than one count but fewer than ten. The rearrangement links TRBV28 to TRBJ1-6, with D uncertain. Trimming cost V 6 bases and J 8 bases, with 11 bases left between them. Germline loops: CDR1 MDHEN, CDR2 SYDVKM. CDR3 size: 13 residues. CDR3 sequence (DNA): TGTGCCAGCAGCCCGGAGTGGGATTCACCCCTCCACTTT. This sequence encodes CASSPEWDSPLHF.

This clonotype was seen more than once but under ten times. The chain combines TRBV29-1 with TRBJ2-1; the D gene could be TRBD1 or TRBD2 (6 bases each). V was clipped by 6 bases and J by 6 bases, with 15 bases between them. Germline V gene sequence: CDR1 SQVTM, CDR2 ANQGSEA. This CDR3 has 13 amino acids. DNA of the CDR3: TGCAGCGTGACTCTCCGGGGGCGCAATGAGCAGTTCTTC. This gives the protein CSVTLRGRNEQFF.

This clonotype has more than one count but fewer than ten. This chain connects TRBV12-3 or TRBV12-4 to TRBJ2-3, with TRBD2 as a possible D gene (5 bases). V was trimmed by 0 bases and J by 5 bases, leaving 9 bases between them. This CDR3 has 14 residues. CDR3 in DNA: TGTGCCAGCAGTTTAGCCATCCGGGGAGATACGCAGTATTTT. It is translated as CASSLAIRGDTQYF.

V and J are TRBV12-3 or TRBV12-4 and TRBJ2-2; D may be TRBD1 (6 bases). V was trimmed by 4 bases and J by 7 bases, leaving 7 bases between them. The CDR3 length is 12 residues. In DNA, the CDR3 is TGTGCCAGCAGTTCAGGGGTCGGGGAGCTGTTTTTT. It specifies CASSSGVGELFF.

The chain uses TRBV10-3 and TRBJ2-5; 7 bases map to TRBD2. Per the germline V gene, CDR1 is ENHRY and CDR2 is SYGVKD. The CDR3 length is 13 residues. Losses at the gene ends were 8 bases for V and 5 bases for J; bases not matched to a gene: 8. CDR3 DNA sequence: TGTGCCATCGGTCGCGGGAGAACGGAGACCCAGTACTTC. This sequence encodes CAIGRGRTETQYF.

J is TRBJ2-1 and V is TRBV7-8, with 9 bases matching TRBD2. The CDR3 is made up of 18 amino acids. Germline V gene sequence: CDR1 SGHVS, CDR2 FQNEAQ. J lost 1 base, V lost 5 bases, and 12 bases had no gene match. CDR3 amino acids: CASSQGTGREGSYNEQFF. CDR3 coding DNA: TGTGCCAGCAGCCAAGGGACGGGGCGGGAGGGGTCCTACAATGAGCAGTTCTTC.

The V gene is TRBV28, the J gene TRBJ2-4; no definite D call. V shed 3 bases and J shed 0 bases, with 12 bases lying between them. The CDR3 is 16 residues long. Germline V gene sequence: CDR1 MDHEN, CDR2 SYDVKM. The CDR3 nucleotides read TGTGCCAGCAGTTTCCGCCCGGCCGGAGCCAAAAACATTCAGTACTTC. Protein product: CASSFRPAGAKNIQYF. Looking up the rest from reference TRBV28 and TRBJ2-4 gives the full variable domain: DVKVTQSSRYLVKRTGEKVFLECVQDMDHENMFWYRQDPGLGLRLIYFSYDVKMKEKGDIPEGYSVSREKKERFSLILESASTNQTSMYLCASSFRPAGAKNIQYFGAGTRLSVL.

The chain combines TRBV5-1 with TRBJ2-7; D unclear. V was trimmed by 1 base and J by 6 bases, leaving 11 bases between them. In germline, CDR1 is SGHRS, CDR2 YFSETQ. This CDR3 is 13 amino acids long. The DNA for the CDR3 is TGCGCCAGCAGCTTGCGAATCTCGGGCGAGCAGTACTTC. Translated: CASSLRISGEQYF.